These T cell receptor beta chains were read from a single sample in a study of Graves' ophthalmopathy and Graves' hyperthyroidism. One entry per CDR3 protein results from TCRdb running MiXCR on the multiplex PCR reads. Of 600,000 to 650,000 distinct CDR3 sequences listed, 20% to 25% are singletons. Sequencing was carried out using peripheral blood. Source of these receptors: a woman between 18 and 30 years old with stable Graves' hyperthyroidism. Some clones in this sample may be carry-over from other donors' samples. The CDR3 runs from the conserved cysteine through the conserved F or W. A D gene is named only where the DNA matches it firmly. The listing skips clone size in some rows; elsewhere it reads once, few, many or a size class.

>TRBV19|TRBJ1-1|few|.
CASSIRDGSTEAFF
TGTGCCAGTAGTATAAGGGACGGAAGCACTGAAGCTTTCTTT
>TRBV5-1|TRBJ2-7|many|.
CASSHAGLPYSYEQYF
TGCGCCAGCAGCCACGCGGGACTTCCCTATTCCTACGAGCAGTACTTC
>TRBV2|TRBJ1-1|few|.
CASRADSNTEAFF
TGTGCCAGCAGGGCAGACAGTAACACTGAAGCTTTCTTT
>TRBV5-1|TRBJ1-6|few|.
CASSLAQEGSPLHF
TGCGCCAGCAGCTTGGCACAGGAGGGTTCACCCCTCCACTTT
>TRBV7-3|TRBJ2-3|few|.
CASSAGSPSTDTQYF
TGTGCCAGCAGCGCAGGGAGCCCTAGCACAGATACGCAGTATTTT
>TRBV7-9|TRBJ1-5|.|.
CASSLGAGPNQPQHF
TGTGCCAGCAGCTTAGGGGCAGGCCCCAATCAGCCCCAGCATTTT
>TRBV7-9|TRBJ2-2|.|TRBD1
CAISTGENTGELFF
TGTGCCATCTCGACAGGGGAGAACACCGGGGAGCTGTTTTTT
>TRBV30|TRBJ2-5|many|.
CAWSVLVETQYF
TGTGCCTGGAGTGTACTGGTAGAGACCCAGTACTTC
>TRBV27|TRBJ2-7|many|.
CASSPRRSAKEQYF
TGTGCCAGCAGTCCCCGAAGATCCGCCAAGGAGCAGTACTTC
>TRBV7-9|TRBJ2-2|few|TRBD2
CASSLTSGLNTGELFF
TGTGCCAGCAGCTTAACTAGCGGGCTGAACACCGGGGAGCTGTTTTTT
>TRBV10-3|TRBJ1-1|many|TRBD1
CAISDPDREAFF
TGTGCCATCAGTGACCCGGACAGGGAAGCTTTCTTT
>TRBV5-1|TRBJ1-1|many|.
CASSLAGTARDTEAFF
TGTGCCAGCAGTTTAGCGGGAACAGCGAGGGACACTGAAGCTTTCTTT
>TRBV24-1|TRBJ1-5|few|.
CATSDPTGNSNQPQHF
TGTGCCACCAGTGATCCAACAGGGAATAGCAATCAGCCCCAGCATTTT
>TRBV3-1|TRBJ1-3|.|.
CASSQEASRGNTIYF
TGTGCCAGCAGCCAAGAGGCCTCTCGGGGAAACACCATATATTTT
>TRBV12-3/TRBV12-4|TRBJ1-3|.|.
CASSFFGNTIYF
TGTGCCAGCAGTTTTTTTGGTAACACCATATATTTT